Listed below are T cell receptor beta chains from one sample, sequenced in a study of sequential checkpoint blockade in melanoma. The assay was immunoSEQ multiplex PCR, and TCRdb's table has in-frame clones only and misses some. In all, the sample yields 5 clones. Sequencing was performed on tumor tissue (inferred from file names), taken from a patient given nivolumab and ipilimumab in sequence. These TCRs come from a human donor with melanoma. Both conserved end residues are part of each CDR3. D genes are given only for firm matches.

cdr3_aa,cdr3_nt,d_call,v_call,j_call
CAWSVPISLSPQHF,TGTGCCTGGAGTGTACCTATTAGTTTGTCGCCCCAGCATTTT,NA,TRBV30,TRBJ1-5